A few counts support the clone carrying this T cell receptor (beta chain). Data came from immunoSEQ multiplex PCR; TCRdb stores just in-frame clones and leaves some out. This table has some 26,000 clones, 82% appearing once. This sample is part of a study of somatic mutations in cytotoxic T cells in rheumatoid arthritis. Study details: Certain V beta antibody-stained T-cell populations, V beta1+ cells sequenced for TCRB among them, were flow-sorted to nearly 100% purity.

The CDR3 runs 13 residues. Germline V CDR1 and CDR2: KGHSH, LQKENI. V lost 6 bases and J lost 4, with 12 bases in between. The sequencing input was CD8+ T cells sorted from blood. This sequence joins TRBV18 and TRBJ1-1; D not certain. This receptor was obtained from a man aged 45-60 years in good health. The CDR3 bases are TGTGCCAGCTCCCCTCAAGGTGGCACTGAAGCTTTCTTT. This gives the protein CASSPQGGTEAFF.